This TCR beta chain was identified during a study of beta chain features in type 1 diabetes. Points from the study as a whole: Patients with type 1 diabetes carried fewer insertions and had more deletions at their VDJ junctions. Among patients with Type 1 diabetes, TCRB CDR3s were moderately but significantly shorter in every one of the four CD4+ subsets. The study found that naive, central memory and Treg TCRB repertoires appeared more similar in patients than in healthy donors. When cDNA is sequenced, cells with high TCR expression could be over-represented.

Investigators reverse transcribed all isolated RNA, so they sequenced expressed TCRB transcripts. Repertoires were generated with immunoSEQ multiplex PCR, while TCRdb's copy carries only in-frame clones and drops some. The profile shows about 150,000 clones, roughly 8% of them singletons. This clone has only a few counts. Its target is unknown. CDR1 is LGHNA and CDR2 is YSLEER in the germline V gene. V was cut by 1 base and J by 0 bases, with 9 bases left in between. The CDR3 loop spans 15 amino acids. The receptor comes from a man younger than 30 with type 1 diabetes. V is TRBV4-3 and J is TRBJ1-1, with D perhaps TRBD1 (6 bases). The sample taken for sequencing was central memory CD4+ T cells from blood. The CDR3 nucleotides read TGCGCCAGCAGCCAAGTACAGGGAGTGAACACTGAAGCTTTCTTT. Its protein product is CASSQVQGVNTEAFF.